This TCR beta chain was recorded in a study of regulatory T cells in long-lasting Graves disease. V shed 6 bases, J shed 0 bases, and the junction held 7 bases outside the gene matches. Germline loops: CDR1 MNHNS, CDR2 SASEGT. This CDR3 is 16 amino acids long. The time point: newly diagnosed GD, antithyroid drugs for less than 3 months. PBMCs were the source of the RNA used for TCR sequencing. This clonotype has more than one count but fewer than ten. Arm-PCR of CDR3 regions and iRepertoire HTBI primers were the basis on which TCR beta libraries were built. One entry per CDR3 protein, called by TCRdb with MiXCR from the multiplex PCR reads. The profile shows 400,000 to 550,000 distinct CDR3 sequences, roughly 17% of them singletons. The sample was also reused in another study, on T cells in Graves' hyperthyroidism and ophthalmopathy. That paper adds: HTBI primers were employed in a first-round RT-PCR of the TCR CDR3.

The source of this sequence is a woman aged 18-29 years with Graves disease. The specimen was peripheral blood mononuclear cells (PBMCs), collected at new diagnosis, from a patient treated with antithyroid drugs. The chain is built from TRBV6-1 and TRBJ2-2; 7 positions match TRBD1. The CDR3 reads CASRRRQGTNTGELFF. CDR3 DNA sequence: TGTGCCAGCAGAAGGAGACAGGGAACGAACACCGGGGAGCTGTTTTTT.